These 30 T cell receptor beta chains came from one sample sequenced in a study of human T cells and chemical hapten exposure. Individual cDNA molecules in this library carried unique molecular identifiers. TCRdb processed the reads anew with MiXCR; each CDR3 protein has one entry. The sample consists of about 120,000 distinct CDR3 sequences, around 8.5% of them appearing once. The starting material, unfractionated whole blood, was used for total RNA extraction. The sequencing sample was made of whole blood. The receptors here all came from a human donor in good health. Some clones in this sample may be carry-over from other donors' samples.

This clonotype was counted only a few times. The CDR3: CASTQTGRWKEAFF. CDR3 nucleotides: TGTGCCAGCACCCAAACGGGACGGTGGAAGGAGGCTTTCTTT. The V and J genes are TRBV6-5 and TRBJ1-1, with D tentatively TRBD1 (5 bases). This CDR3 contains 14 residues. Trimming removed 7 bases at V and 11 bases at J, with 23 bases between. CDR1 and CDR2 from the germline V gene are MNHEY and SVGAGI.

This clonotype was seen only a few times. The chain has TRBV6-2 or TRBV6-3 and TRBJ2-2; no definite D call. The CDR3 contains 14 residues. Trimming stripped 8 bases from V and 0 bases from J, with 10 bases between. CDR1 and CDR2 from the germline V gene are MNHEY and SVGEGT. The CDR3 DNA reads as TGTGCCAGCCGACAAGGGACGAACACCGGGGAGCTGTTTTTT. Protein product: CASRQGTNTGELFF.

V and J are TRBV15 and TRBJ2-1, with a possible D match to TRBD1 (5 bases). Deletions cut 0 bases from V and 9 bases from J, with 15 bases between. The CDR3 loop spans 15 amino acids. CDR1 and CDR2 (germline): LNHNV, YYDKDF (reference sequence). The CDR3, as DNA: TGTGCCACCAGCAGAGATAGAACAATCCAGGGTGAGCAGTTCTTC. Its protein product is CATSRDRTIQGEQFF.

In this sample, this clonotype turned up a few times. The J gene is TRBJ2-5, the V gene TRBV29-1; D may be TRBD2 (6 bases). The germline V and J ends were trimmed by 4 bases and 5 bases, with 14 bases remaining between them. CDR3 length equals 13 residues. CDR1 is SQVTM and CDR2 is ANQGSEA in the germline V gene. The CDR3 here is CSVGGGVGETQYF. CDR3 nucleotides: TGCAGCGTTGGGGGCGGGGTAGGGGAGACCCAGTACTTC.

This clonotype was counted at least ten times. This chain links TRBV10-3 with TRBJ1-5; perhaps TRBD1 as D (6 bases). The CDR3 has 14 amino acids. V was trimmed by 6 bases and J by 2 bases, leaving 11 bases between them. Germline V lookup: CDR1 ENHRY, CDR2 SYGVKD. The CDR3 region is CAISSQGGNQPQHF. CDR3 nucleotide sequence: TGTGCCATCAGCTCACAGGGCGGCAATCAGCCCCAGCATTTT.

This clonotype was seen many times. The V call is TRBV18, the J call TRBJ1-4; 9 positions match TRBD1. V lost 3 bases to trimming and J lost 4 bases; unmatched junction nucleotides: 6. Germline V CDR1 and CDR2: KGHSH, LQKENI. This CDR3 region has 16 residues. In DNA form, the CDR3 reads TGTGCCAGCTCACCCATCCGGGACAGGGATAATGAAAAACTGTTTTTT. Encoded protein: CASSPIRDRDNEKLFF.

This clonotype was counted ten times or more. V gene TRBV7-2 combines with J gene TRBJ2-7; 9 bases align to TRBD2. This CDR3 region has 15 residues. The germline V gene encodes CDR1 SGHTA and CDR2 FQGNSA. V lost 1 base and J lost 2; bases outside the gene matches: 3. The CDR3 loop is CASSLGLAEAYEQYF. The CDR3, as DNA: TGTGCCAGCAGCTTAGGACTAGCGGAGGCCTACGAGCAGTACTTC.

The J gene is TRBJ2-3, the V gene TRBV27, with 7 nucleotides matching TRBD1. CDR3 length equals 15 residues. V shed 4 bases and J 2 bases; nucleotides not matched to a gene: 6. The germline V gene has CDR1 MNHEY and CDR2 SMNVEV (reference sequence). The CDR3 DNA follows: TGTGCCAGCAGTTCATGGGGACAGATCACAGATACGCAGTATTTT. Residues: CASSSWGQITDTQYF.

This clonotype has a handful of counts. The chain is built from TRBV30 and TRBJ1-1; D may be TRBD1 (5 bases). The CDR3 consists of 13 residues. Trimming cost V 4 bases and J 0 bases, with 9 bases left between them. The germline V gene has CDR1 GTSNPN and CDR2 SVGIG (reference sequence). CDR3 residues: CAWTKGMNTEAFF. CDR3 nucleotide sequence: TGTGCCTGGACGAAGGGGATGAACACTGAAGCTTTCTTT. The full variable domain, completed using reference TRBV30 and TRBJ1-1, is SQTIHQWPATLVQPVGSPLSLECTVEGTSNPNLYWYRQAAGRGLQLLFYSVGIGQISSEVPQNLSASRPQDRQFILSSKKLLLSDSGFYLCAWTKGMNTEAFFGQGTRLTVV.

This clonotype was seen only a few times. The chain joins TRBV9 to TRBJ1-2; the D is unclear. V lost 0 bases and J lost 2, with 2 bases in between. Germline V lookup: CDR1 SGDLS, CDR2 YYNGEE. CDR3 size: 12 residues. DNA for the CDR3: TGTGCCAGCAGCGTAGGAAACTATGGCTACACCTTC. This encodes CASSVGNYGYTF.

In this sample, this clonotype turned up many times. The chain joins TRBV5-1 to TRBJ2-5; D may correspond to TRBD1 or TRBD2 (5 bases each). Germline V gives CDR1 SGHRS, CDR2 YFSETQ. The CDR3 totals 12 residues. Trimming left V 2 bases short and J 5 bases short, with 7 bases between. This chain's CDR3 is CASSFREETQYF. CDR3 in DNA: TGCGCCAGCAGCTTCAGGGAGGAGACCCAGTACTTC.

The J gene is TRBJ2-3, the V gene TRBV12-3 or TRBV12-4, with 14 bases aligning to TRBD2. The CDR3 totals 18 residues. V was clipped by 6 bases and J by 2 bases; unmatched bases: 10. This CDR3 is CASRPKPGLAGDTDTQYF. The CDR3 region has the DNA TGTGCCAGCAGACCAAAACCGGGACTAGCGGGAGACACAGATACGCAGTATTTT.

This clonotype was seen ten or more times. The chain uses TRBV28 and TRBJ2-3, with D uncertain. CDR1 is MDHEN and CDR2 is SYDVKM in the germline V gene. The CDR3 spans 14 residues. V was pared by 5 bases and J by 1 base, with 10 bases between. CDR3 residues: CASSPARGTDTQYF. For the CDR3, the DNA is TGTGCCAGCAGTCCGGCCCGGGGCACAGATACGCAGTATTTT.

This clonotype was recorded a few times. The V gene is TRBV5-6, the J gene TRBJ1-2, with 8 positions matching TRBD1. V lost 4 bases and J lost 8; bases outside the gene matches: 10. This CDR3 has 14 amino acids. In germline, CDR1 is SGHDT, CDR2 YYEEEE. The CDR3 DNA reads TGTGCCAGCAGCCCAGCCTCAGGGGGCCGAGGCTACACCTTC. Protein sequence: CASSPASGGRGYTF.

The rearrangement links TRBV20-1 to TRBJ2-4; 8 bases agree with TRBD2. The germline gives CDR1 DFQATT, CDR2 SNEGSKA (reference sequence). The junction had 4 bases not matched to a gene; V was cut back by 3 bases and J by 6 bases. This CDR3 has 13 residues. The CDR3 sequence: CSASGRDLNIQYF. For the CDR3, the DNA is TGCAGTGCTAGCGGGAGGGATTTAAACATTCAGTACTTC.

This clonotype was recorded many times. The chain combines TRBV20-1 with TRBJ2-5, with D tentatively TRBD2 (5 bases). The CDR3 is 16 residues long. Germline CDR1 reads DFQATT; CDR2 reads SNEGSKA (reference sequence). The V gene lost 5 bases and the J gene lost 3 bases, with 22 bases spanning the gap. The CDR3 DNA follows: TGCAGTGCTGACCCCATCCGGAAGAAAGCGGAAGAGACCCAGTACTTC. Translating gives CSADPIRKKAEETQYF.

This clonotype was seen repeatedly, ten times or more. This rearrangement joins TRBV4-1 to TRBJ1-5; weak D call: TRBD1 (5 bases). V lost 4 bases and J lost 6, with 13 bases in between. The germline CDR1 and CDR2 sequences are MGHRA and YSYEKL. The CDR3 contains 14 residues. The CDR3 DNA reads TGCGCCAGCAGCCGGGACGGTGCGGTTCAGCCCCAGCATTTT. As protein: CASSRDGAVQPQHF.

This chain uses TRBV4-1 with TRBJ1-5, with TRBD1 matching 8 bases. J gave up 4 bases and V 1 base, and 6 bases lay outside the gene matches. The germline V gene has CDR1 MGHRA and CDR2 YSYEKL. The CDR3 covers 16 residues. For the CDR3, the DNA is TGCGCCAGCAGCCAAGCAGGGGGCAGGCGGAATCAGCCCCAGCATTTT. Amino acid sequence: CASSQAGGRRNQPQHF.

The V and J genes are TRBV12-3 or TRBV12-4 and TRBJ1-1, with D unclear. The CDR3 is 14 amino acids. V lost 0 bases and J 3 bases, leaving 8 bases between the germline ends. The CDR3 protein is CASSLARPDTEAFF. In nucleotides, the CDR3 is TGTGCCAGCAGTTTAGCGCGTCCAGACACTGAAGCTTTCTTT.

This clonotype appeared many times. CDR3: CASSTPGLEETQYF. In DNA form, the CDR3 reads TGTGCCAGCAGCACCCCGGGGCTAGAAGAGACCCAGTACTTC. The chain links TRBV7-2 to TRBJ2-5; tentatively, D is TRBD1 or TRBD2 (5 bases each). Germline V gene lookup returns CDR1 SGHTA and CDR2 FQGNSA. With 5 bases removed from V and 3 bases from J, the gap between germline ends came to 13 bases. The CDR3 runs 14 residues.

This clonotype has a handful of counts. CDR3 loop: CASSYLAGGPATGELFF. The DNA of the CDR3 is TGTGCCAGCAGCTACCTAGCGGGAGGGCCCGCCACCGGGGAGCTGTTTTTT. The genes are TRBV7-9 and TRBJ2-2; 12 bases align to TRBD2. The CDR3 sequence is 17 residues long. The germline V gene has CDR1 SEHNR and CDR2 FQNEAQ (reference sequence). The V and J ends lost 4 bases and 4 bases, in that order; junction bases with no gene match: 7.

This clonotype was seen repeatedly, ten times or more. The CDR3 reads CASSWRGEAEAFF. Here the CDR3 DNA reads TGCGCCAGCAGCTGGAGAGGGGAGGCTGAAGCTTTCTTT. V and J are TRBV5-1 and TRBJ1-1, with D perhaps matching TRBD1 (5 bases). Trimming took 3 bases from V and 6 from J, leaving 12 bases between them. Looked up from germline, CDR1 is SGHRS and CDR2 is YFSETQ. The CDR3 spans 13 residues.

This clonotype was seen more than once but under ten times. The chain joins TRBV5-4 to TRBJ1-2; TRBD1 matches 9 bases. Germline V gives CDR1 SGHNT, CDR2 YYREEE (reference sequence). J was trimmed by 4 bases and V by 5 bases; bases with no gene match: 12. The CDR3 totals 16 residues. The CDR3 loop is CASRHRDRERGYGYTF. The CDR3 region has the DNA TGTGCCAGCAGACACCGGGACAGGGAAAGAGGCTATGGCTACACCTTC.

J is TRBJ1-1 and V is TRBV29-1, with D uncertain. Trimming shortened V by 3 bases and J by 0 bases, and 5 bases separated the two germline ends. Germline loops: CDR1 SQVTM, CDR2 ANQGSEA. The CDR3 runs 12 residues. DNA for the CDR3: TGCAGCGTTGACAACCTGAACACTGAAGCTTTCTTT. As protein: CSVDNLNTEAFF. The full variable domain, its missing parts supplied by reference TRBV29-1 and TRBJ1-1, is SAVISQKPSRDICQRGTSLTIQCQVDSQVTMMFWYRQQPGQSLTLIATANQGSEATYESGFVIDKFPISRPNLTFSTLTVSNMSPEDSSIYLCSVDNLNTEAFFGQGTRLTVV.

This clonotype was detected many times. This rearrangement joins TRBV3-1 to TRBJ2-2; the D gene is possibly TRBD2 (5 bases). From germline, CDR1 is LGHDT and CDR2 YNNKEL (reference sequence). Deletions cut 1 base from V and 8 bases from J, with 8 bases between. The CDR3 totals 13 residues. The DNA for the CDR3 is TGTGCCAGCAGCCAAGCGAGGGAGGGGGAGCTGTTTTTT. Its translation is CASSQAREGELFF.

The rearrangement uses TRBV29-1 and TRBJ2-3; D possibly corresponds to TRBD1 (5 bases). Germline loops: CDR1 SQVTM, CDR2 ANQGSEA. This CDR3 region has 14 residues. Trimming pared 3 bases from V and 0 bases from J, leaving 10 bases between. CDR3: CSVEGQSSTDTQYF. Written as DNA, the CDR3 is TGCAGCGTTGAGGGGCAGTCTAGCACAGATACGCAGTATTTT.

This clonotype appeared a few times. The V gene is TRBV6-5, the J gene TRBJ1-1; D is perhaps TRBD1 (6 bases). V lost 0 bases and J lost 5, with 22 bases in between. The CDR3 covers 18 residues. Germline assignment: CDR1 MNHEY and CDR2 SVGAGI. The CDR3 loop is CASSYSNYGSGGQTEAFF. CDR3 coding DNA: TGTGCCAGCAGTTACTCGAATTATGGGAGTGGGGGGCAGACTGAAGCTTTCTTT.

The chain joins TRBV5-1 to TRBJ2-7, with TRBD2 as a possible D gene (6 bases). Germline V gene data show CDR1 as SGHRS and CDR2 as YFSETQ. CDR3 length: 15 amino acids. V lost 4 bases to trimming and J lost 4 bases, with 18 bases between them. CDR3 protein: CASSPGGQDPYEQYF. CDR3 nucleotides: TGCGCCAGCAGCCCTGGAGGGCAGGACCCATACGAGCAGTACTTC. The variable domain in full, with the rest retrieved from reference TRBV5-1 and TRBJ2-7, is KAGVTQTPRYLIKTRGQQVTLSCSPISGHRSVSWYQQTPGQGLQFLFEYFSETQRNKGNFPGRFSGRQFSNSRSEMNVSTLELGDSALYLCASSPGGQDPYEQYFGPGTRLTVT.

This clonotype was counted only a few times. This chain uses TRBV7-2 with TRBJ2-7; 9 bases fit TRBD1. This CDR3 is built from 15 residues. Germline V CDR1 and CDR2: SGHTA, FQGNSA. Losses at the gene ends were 1 base for V and 3 bases for J; bases not matched to a gene: 4. CDR3 sequence: CASSLGVGQGYEQYF. CDR3 nucleotide sequence: TGTGCCAGCAGCTTAGGTGTGGGACAGGGCTACGAGCAGTACTTC. The variable domain in full, with the rest retrieved from reference TRBV7-2 and TRBJ2-7, is GAGVSQSPSNKVTEKGKDVELRCDPISGHTALYWYRQSLGQGLEFLIYFQGNSAPDKSGLPSDRFSAERTGGSVSTLTIQRTQQEDSAVYLCASSLGVGQGYEQYFGPGTRLTVT.

In its sample, this clonotype was seen many times. This rearrangement joins TRBV19 to TRBJ1-5, with a possible D match to TRBD1 (6 bases). Germline values: CDR1 LNHDA, CDR2 SQIVND (reference sequence). The germline V and J ends were trimmed by 6 bases and 0 bases, with 12 bases remaining between them. The CDR3 runs to 15 residues. The CDR3 sequence: CASRTGSGSNQPQHF. DNA for the CDR3: TGTGCCAGTAGGACAGGTTCTGGTAGCAATCAGCCCCAGCATTTT.